The following is a T cell receptor beta chain sequence with its context. Its antigen target is currently unknown. No base quality values were provided; no much bigger clone lies one nucleotide off. The source of the sample is a study of control samples from healthy donors and cancer patients (dated by TCRdb to 2020 to 2021). The germline V gene sets CDR1 to SNHLY and CDR2 to FYNNEI. From the cysteine up to the phenylalanine, the CDR3 has a length of 13 residues. Of all the DNA, just the CDR3 is kept, 39 bases in frame from base 1. Trimming removed 3 bases from V and 5 bases from J, leaving 8 bases between the germline ends. Libraries were prepared through the immunoSEQ multiplex PCR assay. The table comes from immuneACCESS by way of TCRdb, which keeps in-frame sequences with V and J called. Part of the clones is missing from these tables; in studies checked, under half for an unresolved V gene and the rest for unknown reasons. This sample is represented by about 120,000 clones; about 89% of them were singletons. Almost 40% of the sample is held by the ten biggest clonotypes.

This clonotype was obtained from a man aged 45-60 years in good health. Material for sequencing was blood. The sequence links TRBV2 to TRBJ1-5; confidence is insufficient to name the D gene. The nucleotides are TGTGCCAGCAGTGACAGGCGCCATCAGCCCCAGCATTTT. Its translation is CASSDRRHQPQHF.